The 18 T cell receptor beta chains reported below all come from one sample, sequenced in a study of STAT5B mutations in CD4+ large granular lymphocyte leukemia. Here immunoSEQ multiplex PCR was the method, and the copy in TCRdb shows in-frame clones only, minus some. The sample holds about 30,000 clones, roughly two thirds seen once. The sample was CD4+ T cells from blood buffy coats. Receptors originate from a human donor in good health.

This rearrangement joins TRBV27 to TRBJ1-4, with TRBD1 identical over 7 bases. Per germline, CDR1 MNHEY and CDR2 SMNVEV (reference sequence). V was pared by 1 base and J by 6 bases, with 14 bases of the junction left unmatched. The CDR3 has 18 residues. The DNA for the CDR3 is TGTGCCAGCAGTTTATTCGGACAGGCCAATCCCCGAGATGAAAAACTGTTTTTT. Protein sequence: CASSLFGQANPRDEKLFF.

CDR3 residues: CASAGTGNQPQHF. CDR3 in DNA: TGTGCCAGCGCAGGGACAGGGAATCAGCCCCAGCATTTT. J is TRBJ1-5 and V is TRBV6-1, with 9 bases lining up with TRBD1. Germline-derived CDR1 and CDR2 are MNHNS and SASEGT. The CDR3 is made up of 13 amino acids. The J segment lost 4 bases and the V segment lost 8 bases, leaving 3 bases of the junction unmatched.

This chain connects TRBV29-1 to TRBJ1-3; TRBD1 matches at 7 bases. V was clipped by 7 bases and J by 0 bases; unmatched bases: 3. This CDR3 has 13 amino acids. The germline V gene has CDR1 SQVTM and CDR2 ANQGSEA. CDR3 residues: CSGQGYSGNTIYF. The DNA for the CDR3 is TGCAGCGGACAGGGTTACTCTGGAAACACCATATATTTT. Looking up the rest from reference TRBV29-1 and TRBJ1-3 gives the full variable domain: SAVISQKPSRDICQRGTSLTIQCQVDSQVTMMFWYRQQPGQSLTLIATANQGSEATYESGFVIDKFPISRPNLTFSTLTVSNMSPEDSSIYLCSGQGYSGNTIYFGEGSWLTVV.

The chain couples TRBV5-6 to TRBJ1-6; weak D call: TRBD1 (5 bases). Germline V gene data show CDR1 as SGHDT and CDR2 as YYEEEE. This CDR3 comprises 15 residues. V was cut by 3 bases and J by 7 bases, with 14 bases left in between. The CDR3, as DNA: TGTGCCAGCAGCTGGGGCGGAATGGGGAATTCACCCCTCCACTTT. Residues: CASSWGGMGNSPLHF.

CDR3 DNA sequence: TGTGCCAGCAGCTTATTTCTCAGTGAAAAACTGTTTTTT. It yields the protein CASSLFLSEKLFF. V and J are TRBV7-2 and TRBJ1-4, with no clear D. Germline V gene data show CDR1 as SGHTA and CDR2 as FQGNSA. The V gene lost 2 bases and the J gene lost 7 bases, with 8 bases spanning the gap. This CDR3 region has 13 residues.

The rearrangement uses TRBV7-6 and TRBJ2-7; either TRBD1 or TRBD2 may supply D (6 bases each). CDR1 SGHVS and CDR2 FNYEAQ come from the germline V gene. Trimming removed 1 base from V and 3 bases from J, with 10 bases in between. The CDR3 sequence is 14 residues long. The CDR3, as DNA: TGTGCCAGCAGCTTAGGGACAGCGGGCTACGAGCAGTACTTC. Translating it yields CASSLGTAGYEQYF. The entire variable domain, with the rest obtained from reference TRBV7-6 and TRBJ2-7, is as follows: GAGVSQSPRYKVTKRGQDVALRCDPISGHVSLYWYRQALGQGPEFLTYFNYEAQQDKSGLPNDRFSAERPEGSISTLTIQRTEQRDSAMYRCASSLGTAGYEQYFGPGTRLTVT.

The V and J genes are TRBV30 and TRBJ1-1; D is unclear. Looked up from germline, CDR1 is GTSNPN and CDR2 is SVGIG (reference sequence). Trimming stripped 5 bases from V and 0 bases from J, with 16 bases between. There are 15 residues in the CDR3. The CDR3 region has the DNA TGTGCCTGGGGTTCGATTCGGAAAATGAACACTGAAGCTTTCTTT. It translates to CAWGSIRKMNTEAFF.

This rearrangement joins TRBV7-2 to TRBJ2-2; TRBD2 might be the D (5 bases). CDR3 length: 14 amino acids. The V gene lost 3 bases and the J gene lost 4 bases, with 9 bases spanning the gap. Germline-derived CDR1 and CDR2 are SGHTA and FQGNSA. The CDR3 sequence is CASSLTGSTGELFF. CDR3 sequence (DNA): TGTGCCAGCAGCTTGACGGGAAGCACCGGGGAGCTGTTTTTT.

The CDR3 is CASSLSGGTEAFF. DNA of the CDR3: TGCGCCAGCAGCTTGAGTGGGGGCACTGAAGCTTTCTTT. The chain recombines TRBV5-1 with TRBJ1-1; D is perhaps TRBD1 (5 bases). Trimming shortened V by 1 base and J by 4 bases, and 8 bases separated the two germline ends. From germline, CDR1 is SGHRS and CDR2 YFSETQ. The CDR3 contains 13 residues.

The V call is TRBV7-3, the J call TRBJ1-1; a possible D gene is TRBD1 (5 bases). The V gene lost 5 bases and the J gene lost 1 base, with 17 bases spanning the gap. CDR1 and CDR2 from the germline V gene are SGHTA and FQGTGA. This CDR3 has 16 amino acids. As DNA, the CDR3 is TGTGCCAGCAGCCCGACTGGGGCACGCCAGAACACTGAAGCTTTCTTT. It specifies CASSPTGARQNTEAFF.

The chain uses TRBV19 and TRBJ2-5, with D possibly being TRBD2 (6 bases). The germline V and J ends were trimmed by 1 base and 5 bases, with 14 bases remaining between them. The CDR3 has 15 residues. Germline V CDR1 and CDR2: LNHDA, SQIVND (reference sequence). The CDR3 spells CASSIGRGGWETQYF. In DNA, the CDR3 is TGTGCCAGTAGTATAGGGCGTGGGGGGTGGGAGACCCAGTACTTC.

V usage is TRBV2 and J usage is TRBJ2-4; TRBD1 aligns across 12 bases. J was trimmed by 3 bases and V by 8 bases; bases with no gene match: 14. Germline values: CDR1 SNHLY, CDR2 FYNNEI. The CDR3 has 18 residues. The DNA of the CDR3 is TGTGCCAGCCGCGACCCGGGACAGGGGGCGATGAGCAAAAACATTCAGTACTTC. Translated: CASRDPGQGAMSKNIQYF.

The chain joins TRBV10-1 to TRBJ2-7; possible D gene TRBD2, 5 bases. This CDR3 spans 17 amino acids. The germline V gene encodes CDR1 WNHNN and CDR2 SYGVQD (reference sequence). V lost 2 bases, J lost 5 bases, and 22 bases lay in between. The CDR3 DNA follows: TGCGCCAGCAGTGAGCCGATGGATAGCGCCAGACACGACGAGCAGTACTTC. Translation: CASSEPMDSARHDEQYF.

This chain uses TRBV18 with TRBJ1-4; TRBD1 might be the D (6 bases). The CDR3 extends over 14 amino acids. V lost 5 bases to trimming and J lost 1 base, with 8 bases between them. CDR1 KGHSH and CDR2 LQKENI come from the germline V gene. CDR3 sequence: CASSSQGTNEKLFF. CDR3 sequence (DNA): TGTGCCAGCTCATCACAGGGAACTAATGAAAAACTGTTTTTT.

CDR3: CASSRVRGRDSPLHF. The CDR3 region has the DNA TGTGCCAGCAGTCGCGTGAGGGGCAGGGATTCACCCCTCCACTTT. V and J are TRBV5-6 and TRBJ1-6; D might be TRBD1 (5 bases). Germline V CDR1 and CDR2: SGHDT, YYEEEE. The CDR3 has 15 amino acids. V shed 5 bases and J shed 8 bases, with 17 bases lying between them.

J is TRBJ1-5 and V is TRBV5-6; D uncertain. CDR3 length: 15 residues. The ends were cut back, 0 bases at V and 0 bases at J, with 7 bases in the middle. Per the germline V gene, CDR1 is SGHDT and CDR2 is YYEEEE. CDR3 in DNA: TGTGCCAGCAGCTTGGGGGCTTATAGCAATCAGCCCCAGCATTTT. Translated, it gives CASSLGAYSNQPQHF.

J is TRBJ2-1 and V is TRBV19; possible D gene TRBD1, 5 bases. The germline CDR1 and CDR2 sequences are LNHDA and SQIVND (reference sequence). The CDR3 length is 15 residues. With 6 bases removed from V and 0 bases from J, the gap between germline ends came to 12 bases. CDR3 bases: TGTGCCAGTAGAAGAGACAGATTCTCCTACAATGAGCAGTTCTTC. Residues: CASRRDRFSYNEQFF.

CDR3 in amino acids: CASSQERHEQFF. The CDR3 DNA sequence: TGTGCCAGCAGCCAAGAGAGGCATGAGCAGTTCTTC. The chain links TRBV7-3 to TRBJ2-1; D gene unclear. The CDR3 consists of 12 residues. Trimming removed 5 bases from V and 8 bases from J, with 10 bases in between. Germline V CDR1 and CDR2: SGHTA, FQGTGA.